This T cell receptor (beta chain) was documented in a study of cytomegalovirus exposure and HLA in healthy donors. Study-wide points: Cytomegalovirus-associated TCR beta chains were listed, numbering 150 to 200. Another analysis was done later, and it associated approximately 18,000 TCR beta sequences with HLA alleles at 0.05 false discovery rate. Follow-up analysis seemed to connect common viral pathogens with several of the most significant clusters identified. A link between a missense DCLRE1C variant and TCR beta V- and J-gene trimming emerged from a later analysis.

PCR involved 60 Vbeta and 13 Jbeta primers. TCRdb keeps only in-frame clones here, not all; method: immunoSEQ multiplex PCR. The top ten clones hold 1.5% to 2% of a sample with around 130,000 clones, around 85% of them seen once. The CDR3 is 17 residues long. Germline CDR1 and CDR2: SEHNR and FQNEAQ (reference sequence). J lost 0 bases, V lost 3 bases, and 7 bases had no gene match. As to this clone: The antigen is unknown.

The sequence was obtained from a boy aged 5-17 years in good health and CMV-seronegative. This chain connects TRBV7-9 to TRBJ2-7; 11 nucleotides line up with TRBD1. The sequencing sample was made of PBMCs. CDR3 sequence (DNA): TGTGCCAGCAGCTTGGGACAGGGGGGCCAATTCTCCTACGAGCAGTACTTC. Translation gives CASSLGQGGQFSYEQYF. The complete variable domain, with remaining parts taken from reference TRBV7-9 and TRBJ2-7, reads DTGVSQNPRHKITKRGQNVTFRCDPISEHNRLYWYRQTLGQGPEFLTYFQNEAQLEKSRLLSDRFSAERPKGSFSTLEIQRTEQGDSAMYLCASSLGQGGQFSYEQYFGPGTRLTVT.